The 24 T cell receptor beta chains reported below all come from one sample, sequenced in a study of immune heterogeneity within non-small cell lung tumors. Multiplex PCR relied on 32 V and 13 J primers to amplify TCR beta CDR3. One entry per CDR3 protein, called by TCRdb with MiXCR from the multiplex PCR reads. The sample records nearly 15,000 distinct CDR3 sequences, approximately 30% being singletons. Template input, which was bulk tumor genomic DNA, totaled approximately 640 ng per sample. Spaced far apart, several biopsies were taken from each primary tumor during surgery. The cohort was untreated, with newly diagnosed non-small cell lung cancer undergoing curative surgery. The sample was lung tumor tissue. The source of these receptors is a woman between 50 and 59 years old with non-small cell lung cancer.

This clonotype is medium-sized (0.01 to 0.1%) in the sample. The rearrangement uses TRBV4-1 and TRBJ1-1; a possible D gene is TRBD1 (5 bases). Trimming took off 4 bases at V and 1 base at J, with 16 bases between the two ends. CDR3 size: 16 residues. The germline V gene encodes CDR1 MGHRA and CDR2 YSYEKL. The CDR3 region is CASSREQGKWNTEAFF. The CDR3, as DNA: TGCGCCAGCAGCCGAGAGCAGGGTAAATGGAACACTGAAGCTTTCTTT.

This chain connects TRBV6-1 to TRBJ2-3, with 8 bases fitting TRBD2. The CDR3 is 15 amino acids. In germline, CDR1 is MNHNS, CDR2 SASEGT. V dropped 8 bases and J dropped 2; count of bases not matched to a gene: 9. CDR3 residues: CASLTPAGVTDTQYF. CDR3 in DNA: TGTGCCAGCCTAACCCCAGCGGGAGTCACAGATACGCAGTATTTT.

This clonotype was observed at least ten times. The rearrangement links TRBV30 to TRBJ2-5, with 16 bases fitting TRBD2. Looked up from germline, CDR1 is GTSNPN and CDR2 is SVGIG (reference sequence). The CDR3 runs 20 residues. V lost 0 bases and J lost 4; bases outside the gene matches: 14. CDR3 amino acids: CAWSVVPPGTSGGARETQYF. In nucleotides, the CDR3 is TGTGCCTGGAGTGTTGTCCCGCCCGGGACTAGCGGGGGGGCCCGAGAGACCCAGTACTTC. Combining the CDR3 with reference TRBV30 and TRBJ2-5 gives the whole variable domain SQTIHQWPATLVQPVGSPLSLECTVEGTSNPNLYWYRQAAGRGLQLLFYSVGIGQISSEVPQNLSASRPQDRQFILSSKKLLLSDSGFYLCAWSVVPPGTSGGARETQYFGPGTRLLVL.

This clonotype appeared many times. This chain uses TRBV30 with TRBJ2-3; possible D gene TRBD2, 6 bases. V lost 2 bases and J lost 9, with 15 bases in between. Germline CDR1 is GTSNPN and CDR2 is SVGIG (reference sequence). The CDR3 has 13 amino acids. The CDR3 is CAWSTGTWGTQYF. CDR3 nucleotide sequence: TGTGCCTGGAGTACTGGGACTTGGGGGACGCAGTATTTT.

By proportion, this clonotype is medium-sized. V gene TRBV20-1 combines with J gene TRBJ1-5; D remains ambiguous. The length of the CDR3 is 13 residues. Germline V gene lookup returns CDR1 DFQATT and CDR2 SNEGSKA (reference sequence). Trimming pared 2 bases from V and 1 base from J, leaving 6 bases between. The CDR3 DNA reads TGCAGTGCTAGACACCTGAGCAATCAGCCCCAGCATTTT. This sequence encodes CSARHLSNQPQHF.

This clonotype was seen many times. The chain carries TRBV20-1 and TRBJ2-1; D unresolved. Germline V gene data show CDR1 as DFQATT and CDR2 as SNEGSKA (reference sequence). Trimming pared 2 bases from V and 0 bases from J, leaving 11 bases between. The CDR3 length is 15 residues. CDR3 nucleotide sequence: TGCAGTGCTAGACCTACTTCAAACTCCTACAATGAGCAGTTCTTC. Protein: CSARPTSNSYNEQFF.

V is TRBV19 and J is TRBJ2-7; 7 bases map to TRBD1. The CDR3 length is 13 residues. In germline, CDR1 is LNHDA, CDR2 SQIVND (reference sequence). With V trimmed by 4 bases and J by 1 base, 1 base remained unmatched. CDR3 region: CASSTGQSYEQYF. CDR3 DNA: TGTGCCAGTAGTACGGGACAGTCCTACGAGCAGTACTTC.

This clonotype ranks as medium-sized. V is TRBV11-3 and J is TRBJ2-7; no clear D. Germline values: CDR1 SGHNT, CDR2 YENEEA. CDR3 length equals 14 residues. The V end lost 0 bases, the J end lost 5 bases, and 11 bases lay between the germline ends. CDR3 sequence reads: CASSLDPGSHEQYF. In nucleotides, the CDR3 is TGTGCCAGCAGCTTAGATCCGGGTTCACACGAGCAGTACTTC.

The rearrangement links TRBV10-3 to TRBJ2-7; the match to TRBD1 covers 9 bases. V dropped 10 bases and J dropped 5; count of bases not matched to a gene: 15. CDR1 and CDR2 from the germline V gene are ENHRY and SYGVKD. The CDR3 has 15 residues. The CDR3, as DNA: TGTGCCAGCGGACTGGGGGGGACAGGGAATGACGAGCAGTACTTC. Amino acids: CASGLGGTGNDEQYF.

Regarding this clonotype: A much larger clone lies one base from this, so it may be a read error. This CDR3 reads CASTGLAGTNNEEFF. The DNA for the CDR3 is TGCGCCAGCACCGGACTAGCGGGAACAAACAATGAGGAGTTCTTC. The V call is TRBV5-1, the J call TRBJ2-4, with 12 bases that match TRBD2. The CDR3 contains 15 residues. Per germline, CDR1 SGHRS and CDR2 YFSETQ. The full variable domain, in which reference TRBV5-1 and TRBJ2-4 provide the parts outside the CDR3, is KAGVTQTPRYLIKTRGQQVTLSCSPISGHRSVSWYQQTPGQGLQFLFEYFSETQRNKGNFPGRFSGRQFSNSRSEMNVSTLELGDSALYLCASTGLAGTNNEEFFGAGTRLSVL.

The CDR3 nucleotides are TGTGCCAGCAGCCGAAATCAGGGGGCAGGGGAGGCCCAGTACTTC. Its protein is CASSRNQGAGEAQYF. The rearrangement joins TRBV11-3 to TRBJ2-5, with 8 bases lining up with TRBD1. V gave up 5 bases and J gave up 9 bases; unmatched junction bases: 14. The CDR3 sequence is 15 residues long. CDR1 and CDR2 (germline): SGHNT, YENEEA.

V is TRBV5-5 and J is TRBJ2-1; 9 bases are a match to TRBD2. Germline-derived CDR1 and CDR2 are SGHKS and YYEKEE (reference sequence). This CDR3 comprises 16 residues. Losses at the gene ends were 4 bases for V and 0 bases for J; bases not matched to a gene: 5. CDR3 region: CASSPRLADSYNEQFF. As DNA, the CDR3 is TGTGCCAGCAGCCCCCGACTAGCGGACTCCTACAATGAGCAGTTCTTC.

This chain joins TRBV4-1 and TRBJ1-2; TRBD1 is a possible D gene (5 bases). Germline V gene data show CDR1 as MGHRA and CDR2 as YSYEKL. V was pared by 0 bases and J by 7 bases, with 21 bases between. CDR3 length: 17 amino acids. CDR3 region: CASSQDMGTGGARGYTF. The DNA of the CDR3 is TGCGCCAGCAGCCAAGATATGGGAACAGGCGGCGCCCGTGGCTACACCTTC.

As regards this clonotype: One end of the junction fails to match germline, which may point to a read error. The chain is built from TRBV7-9 and TRBJ1-1; weak D call: TRBD1 (6 bases). CDR3 length: 16 residues. Germline CDR1 is SEHNR and CDR2 is FQNEAQ (reference sequence). The CDR3 DNA sequence: TGTGTCAGCAGCCGTAGGCTCCGCAGGGGAGGATCTGAAGCTTTCTTT. Its translation: CVSSRRLRRGGSEAFF.

In DNA, the CDR3 is TGCGCCAGCAGCTTGACCCTAGCGGAGGAGCAGTTCTTC. Its translation: CASSLTLAEEQFF. The chain combines TRBV5-1 with TRBJ2-1; 7 positions agree with TRBD2. This CDR3 is 13 amino acids long. V dropped 1 base and J dropped 10; count of bases not matched to a gene: 5. In germline, CDR1 is SGHRS, CDR2 YFSETQ.

The chain joins TRBV5-6 to TRBJ2-1, with 7 positions matching TRBD1. Germline-derived CDR1 and CDR2 are SGHDT and YYEEEE. The CDR3 sequence is 16 residues long. With 5 bases clipped from V and 3 bases from J, the junction kept 11 bases outside the gene matches. In DNA, the CDR3 is TGTGCCAGCAGTCTTGGGACAGCGGCCCTCTACAATGAGCAGTTCTTC. Amino acids: CASSLGTAALYNEQFF.

This clonotype was recorded at least ten times. V usage is TRBV10-3 and J usage is TRBJ1-2, with 7 bases fitting TRBD1. The CDR3 contains 17 residues. The V segment lost 4 bases and the J segment 4 bases; nucleotides outside the gene matches: 15. The germline gives CDR1 ENHRY, CDR2 SYGVKD. The CDR3: CAISGGEGAVGSYGYTF. DNA for the CDR3: TGTGCCATCAGTGGTGGTGAGGGGGCGGTGGGCTCCTATGGCTACACCTTC.

This clonotype was picked up many times. V is TRBV27 and J is TRBJ1-2; possibly TRBD1 for D (6 bases). Per the germline V gene, CDR1 is MNHEY and CDR2 is SMNVEV (reference sequence). V was shortened by 2 bases and J by 3 bases, with 10 bases between the two germline ends. This CDR3 is 14 amino acids long. The CDR3: CASSLLGADYGYTF. CDR3 bases: TGTGCCAGCAGTTTACTGGGGGCGGACTATGGCTACACCTTC.

This clonotype has a handful of counts. This may be a read error, as it is one base from a much larger clone. The genes are TRBV13 and TRBJ2-1, with D possibly TRBD2 on 6 matching bases. CDR1 and CDR2 from the germline V gene are PRHDT and FYEKMQ (reference sequence). Trimming shortened V by 4 bases and J by 0 bases, and 25 bases separated the two germline ends. The CDR3 runs 20 residues. The CDR3 nucleotides read TGTGCCAGCAGCTGGGATGGGGTAGCGGTAGCCCCCAGCTCCTACAATGAGCAGTTCTTC. It yields the protein CASSWDGVAVAPSSYNEQFF. The full variable domain, in which reference TRBV13 and TRBJ2-1 provide the parts outside the CDR3, is AAGVIQSPRHLIKEKRETATLKCYPIPRHDTVYWYQQGPGQDPQFLISFYEKMQSDKGSIPDRFSAQQFSDYHSELNMSSLELGDSALYFCASSWDGVAVAPSSYNEQFFGPGTRLTVL.

This clonotype occurred a few times. The V call is TRBV6-5, the J call TRBJ2-3; 9 bases are shared with TRBD2. CDR1 is MNHEY and CDR2 is SVGAGI in the germline V gene. The CDR3 length is 15 residues. Trimming removed 2 bases from V and 3 bases from J; junction bases left unmatched: 3. Here the CDR3 reads CASSYASGTTDTQYF. The CDR3 nucleotides read TGTGCCAGCAGTTACGCTAGCGGGACTACAGATACGCAGTATTTT.

This clonotype was seen a single time. The chain has TRBV12-3 or TRBV12-4 and TRBJ1-6; no clear D gene. V lost 4 bases and J lost 8, with 9 bases in between. CDR3 size: 13 residues. CDR3 amino acids: CASSSGGDSPLHF. DNA of the CDR3: TGTGCCAGCAGTTCTGGCGGAGATTCACCCCTCCACTTT.

The J gene is TRBJ2-3, the V gene TRBV20-1; D gene ambiguous. This CDR3 contains 13 residues. Trimming shortened V by 0 bases and J by 6 bases, and 10 bases separated the two germline ends. The V gene's germline CDR1 is DFQATT and CDR2 SNEGSKA (reference sequence). CDR3 in amino acids: CSARDPGLDTQYF. Written as DNA, the CDR3 is TGCAGTGCTAGAGATCCCGGGCTTGATACGCAGTATTTT.

A remark on this clonotype: A much larger clone differs by one base, so this may be a read error. The rearrangement uses TRBV28 and TRBJ2-4; the D is unclear. The CDR3 loop spans 16 amino acids. Germline-derived CDR1 and CDR2 are MDHEN and SYDVKM. The CDR3 sequence: CVSRPTQYEAKNIQYF. The CDR3 DNA is TGTGTCAGCAGACCGACACAATACGAGGCCAAAAACATTCAGTACTTC.

The chain uses TRBV29-1 and TRBJ2-1; 7 bases are shared with TRBD2. After removal of 7 bases from V and 6 bases from J, the junction contained 6 bases not matched to a gene. This CDR3 comprises 12 residues. The germline gives CDR1 SQVTM, CDR2 ANQGSEA. The CDR3 region is CSARPGGNEQFF. Written as DNA, the CDR3 is TGCAGCGCCCGCCCGGGGGGCAATGAGCAGTTCTTC.